The clone carrying this T cell receptor beta chain was counted ten times or more. Its antigen is undetermined. The CDR3 has 15 residues. Germline CDR1 MGHDK, CDR2 SYGVNS. Trimming shortened V by 1 base and J by 4 bases, and 14 bases separated the two germline ends. Among the patients, none had received any treatment before thyroid surgery. The entry originates in a study of metastatic and nonmetastatic thyroid tumors. Study-wide results and limits: For both blood and tumor, malignant thyroid tumors reportedly showed significantly higher TCR beta diversity than benign nodules did.

Methods used by the authors: Using the CDR3 differences seen across clinicopathological groups, the authors built a distant-metastasis classifier for papillary thyroid cancer, which was meant to discriminate distant-metastatic patients. TCRdb called clones again from the PCR reads with MiXCR. TCRdb, not the original authors, processed these V and J calls. The sample lists about 42,000 clones, about 12% occurring once. The clonotype was recovered from a male donor with papillary thyroid cancer or a benign thyroid nodule (not recorded which). Some clones in this sample may be carry-over from other donors' samples. The J gene is TRBJ2-7, the V gene TRBV25-1; D could derive from TRBD1 or TRBD2 (5 bases each). The material sequenced was blood. The CDR3 DNA follows: TGTGCCAGCAGTGAATCCCAGGGAGTTACGTACGAGCAGTACTTC. Translated, it gives CASSESQGVTYEQYF.